This is a list of T cell receptor beta chains from one sample in a study of T-cell memory formation after mild COVID-19. TCRdb independently ran MiXCR on the 5' RACE reads; one entry per CDR3 protein. The sample lists hundreds of thousands of distinct CDR3 sequences, 28% occurring once. The specimen was PBMCs or a T cell subset sorted from them (not recorded which). The receptor source for this set is an adult woman who had mild COVID-19 (a few samples of this study predate the infection). Cell type and time point are not known. Both conserved end residues are part of each CDR3. The order of the fields is CDR3 length, V gene, J gene, CDR3 protein.

16	TRBV5-1	TRBJ2-5	CASSLLLAGNGETQYF
15	TRBV15	TRBJ2-7	CATSRDLGSVYEQYF
13	TRBV12-3/TRBV12-4	TRBJ1-2	CASSPNQGVGYTF
14	TRBV20-1	TRBJ2-5	CSARLTGIRETQYF
13	TRBV5-6	TRBJ2-3	CASSSPMMNTQYF
13	TRBV20-1	TRBJ2-5	CSAISGTMETQYF
15	TRBV12-3/TRBV12-4	TRBJ1-6	CASVLGGGPYTPLHF
17	TRBV7-6	TRBJ2-1	CASSPQVQRESYNEQFF
14	TRBV29-1	TRBJ2-7	CSVGGRRVPYEQYF
17	TRBV9	TRBJ2-1	CASSVGTSGDPYNEQFF
12	TRBV14	TRBJ2-1	CASSQAAGKQFF
15	TRBV20-1	TRBJ2-2	CSAVSRTGGSGELFF
11	TRBV25-1	TRBJ1-1	CASTLLSEAFF
15	TRBV27	TRBJ2-1	CASSEGTPSGNEQFF
15	TRBV12-3/TRBV12-4	TRBJ2-1	CASTPGTSEVNEQFF
15	TRBV12-3/TRBV12-4	TRBJ2-2	CASSFSGSNPGELFF
15	TRBV7-9	TRBJ2-5	CASSPGTGGQETQYF
13	TRBV6-5	TRBJ1-1	CASTFRMNTEAFF
16	TRBV6-1	TRBJ2-3	CASSESGALISYTQYF
13	TRBV15	TRBJ1-4	CATSRATNEKLFF
13	TRBV12-3/TRBV12-4	TRBJ2-2	CASSLFLAAELFF
17	TRBV7-9	TRBJ2-3	CASSLGRTSPRTDTQYF
14	TRBV24-1	TRBJ2-1	CATSGGGNYNEQFF
12	TRBV5-6	TRBJ2-7	CASSAYSYEQYF
15	TRBV12-5	TRBJ2-3	CASGLFAGGTDTQYF
15	TRBV29-1	TRBJ2-1	CSAKASGGSYNEQFF
14	TRBV5-1	TRBJ1-5	CASSLESGLQPQHF
14	TRBV7-9	TRBJ1-2	CASRDPDRGYGYTF
15	TRBV30	TRBJ1-2	CAWSPAGAPNYGYTF
13	TRBV27	TRBJ2-5	CASSFLQARTQYF
16	TRBV5-6	TRBJ2-2	CASSPMGGTVTGELFF
15	TRBV7-8	TRBJ2-3	CASSRQGQITDTQYF
13	TRBV20-1	TRBJ2-7	CSGRGGPSYEQYF
14	TRBV7-8	TRBJ1-2	CASSPILQDYGYTF
12	TRBV6-2/TRBV6-3	TRBJ2-1	CASTSSISEQFF
16	TRBV6-6	TRBJ2-7	CASSYRGGRESYEQYF